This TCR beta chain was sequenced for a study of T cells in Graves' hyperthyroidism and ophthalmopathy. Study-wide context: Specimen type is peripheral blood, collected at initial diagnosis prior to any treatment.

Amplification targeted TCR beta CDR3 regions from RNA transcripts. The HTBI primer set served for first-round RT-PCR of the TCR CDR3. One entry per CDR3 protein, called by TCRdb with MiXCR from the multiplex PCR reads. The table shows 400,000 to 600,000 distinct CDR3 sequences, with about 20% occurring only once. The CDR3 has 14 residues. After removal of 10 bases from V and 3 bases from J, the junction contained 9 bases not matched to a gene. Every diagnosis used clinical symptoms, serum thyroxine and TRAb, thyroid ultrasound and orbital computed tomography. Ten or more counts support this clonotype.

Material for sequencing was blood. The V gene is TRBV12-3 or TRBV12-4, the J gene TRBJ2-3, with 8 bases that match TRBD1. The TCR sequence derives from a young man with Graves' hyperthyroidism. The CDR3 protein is CATRDRKLTDTQYF. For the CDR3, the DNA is TGTGCCACTCGGGACAGGAAGTTAACAGATACGCAGTATTTT.